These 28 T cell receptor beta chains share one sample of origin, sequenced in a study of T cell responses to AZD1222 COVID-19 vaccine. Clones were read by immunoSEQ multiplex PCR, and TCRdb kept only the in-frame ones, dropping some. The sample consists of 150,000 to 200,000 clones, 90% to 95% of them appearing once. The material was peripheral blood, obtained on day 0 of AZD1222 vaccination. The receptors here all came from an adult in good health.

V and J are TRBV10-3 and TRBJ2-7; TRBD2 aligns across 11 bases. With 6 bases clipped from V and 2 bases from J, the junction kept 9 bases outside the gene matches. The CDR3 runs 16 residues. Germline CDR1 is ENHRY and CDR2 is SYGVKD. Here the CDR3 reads CAIRRTGTSGPYEQYF. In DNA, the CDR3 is TGTGCCATCAGGCGCACCGGGACTAGCGGCCCCTACGAGCAGTACTTC.

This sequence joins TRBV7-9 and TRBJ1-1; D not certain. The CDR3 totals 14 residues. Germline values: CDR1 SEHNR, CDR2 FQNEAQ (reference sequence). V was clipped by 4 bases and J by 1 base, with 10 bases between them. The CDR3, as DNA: TGTGCCAGCAGCTCCCCCTCGAAGAACACTGAAGCTTTCTTT. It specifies CASSSPSKNTEAFF. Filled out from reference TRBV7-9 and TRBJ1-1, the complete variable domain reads DTGVSQNPRHKITKRGQNVTFRCDPISEHNRLYWYRQTLGQGPEFLTYFQNEAQLEKSRLLSDRFSAERPKGSFSTLEIQRTEQGDSAMYLCASSSPSKNTEAFFGQGTRLTVV.

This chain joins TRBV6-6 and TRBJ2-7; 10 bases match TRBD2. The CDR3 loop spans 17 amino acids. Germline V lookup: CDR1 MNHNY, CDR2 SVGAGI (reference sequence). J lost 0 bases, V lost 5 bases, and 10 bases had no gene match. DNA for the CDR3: TGTGCCAGCAGTCGACTAGCGGGCAACTTCTTCTCCTACGAGCAGTACTTC. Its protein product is CASSRLAGNFFSYEQYF.

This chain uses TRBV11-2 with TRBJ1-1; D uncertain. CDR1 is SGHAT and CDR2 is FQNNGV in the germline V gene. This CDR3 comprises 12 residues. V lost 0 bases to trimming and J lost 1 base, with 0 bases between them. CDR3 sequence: CASSLENTEAFF. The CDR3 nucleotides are TGTGCCAGCAGCTTAGAGAACACTGAAGCTTTCTTT.

CDR3 amino acids: CASSFGGETQYF. CDR3 DNA: TGTGCCAGCAGCTTCGGGGGAGAGACCCAGTACTTC. This sequence joins TRBV7-2 and TRBJ2-5; weak D call: TRBD2 (6 bases). Trimming took 3 bases from V and 4 from J, leaving 6 bases between them. The CDR3 extends over 12 amino acids. CDR1 and CDR2 from the germline V gene are SGHTA and FQGNSA.

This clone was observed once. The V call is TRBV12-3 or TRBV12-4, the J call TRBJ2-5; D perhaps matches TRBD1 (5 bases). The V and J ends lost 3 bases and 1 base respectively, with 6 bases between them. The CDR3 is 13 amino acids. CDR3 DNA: TGTGCCAGCAGTTTGGGGCCCCAAGAGACCCAGTACTTC. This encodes CASSLGPQETQYF.

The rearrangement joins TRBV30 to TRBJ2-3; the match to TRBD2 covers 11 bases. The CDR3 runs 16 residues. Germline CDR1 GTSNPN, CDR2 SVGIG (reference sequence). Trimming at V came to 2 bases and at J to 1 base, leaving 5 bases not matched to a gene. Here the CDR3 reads CAWSTGTSGRTDTQYF. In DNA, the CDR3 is TGTGCCTGGAGTACAGGGACTAGCGGCCGCACAGATACGCAGTATTTT.

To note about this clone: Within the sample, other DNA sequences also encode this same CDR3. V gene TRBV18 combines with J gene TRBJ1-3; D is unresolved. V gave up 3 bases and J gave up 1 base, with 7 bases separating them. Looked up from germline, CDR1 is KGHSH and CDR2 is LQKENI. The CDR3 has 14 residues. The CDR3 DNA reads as TGTGCCAGCTCACCGCTGGAGTCTGGAAACACCATATATTTT. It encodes CASSPLESGNTIYF.

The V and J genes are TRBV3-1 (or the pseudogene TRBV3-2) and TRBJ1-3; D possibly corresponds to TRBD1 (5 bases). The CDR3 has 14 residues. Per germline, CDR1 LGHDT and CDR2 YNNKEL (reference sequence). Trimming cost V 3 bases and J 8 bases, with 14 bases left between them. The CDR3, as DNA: TGTGCCAGCAGCCAGCAGGGAGGAGTTGACACCATATATTTT. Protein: CASSQQGGVDTIYF.

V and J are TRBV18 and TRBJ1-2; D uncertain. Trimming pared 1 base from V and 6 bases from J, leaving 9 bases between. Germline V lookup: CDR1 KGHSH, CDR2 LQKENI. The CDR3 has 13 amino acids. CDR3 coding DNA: TGTGCCAGCTCACCACGGTCACTAGATGGCTACACCTTC. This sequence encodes CASSPRSLDGYTF.

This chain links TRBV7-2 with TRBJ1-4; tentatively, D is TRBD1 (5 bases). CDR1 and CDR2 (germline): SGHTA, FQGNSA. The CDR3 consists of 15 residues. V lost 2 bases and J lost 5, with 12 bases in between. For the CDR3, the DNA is TGTGCCAGCAGCTTACAAGGGACGGTGAATGAAAAACTGTTTTTT. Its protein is CASSLQGTVNEKLFF.

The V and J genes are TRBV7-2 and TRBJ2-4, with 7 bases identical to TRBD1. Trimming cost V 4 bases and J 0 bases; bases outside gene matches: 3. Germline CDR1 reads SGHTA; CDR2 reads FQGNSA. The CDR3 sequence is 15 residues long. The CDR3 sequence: CASSWRQGAKNIQYF. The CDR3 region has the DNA TGTGCCAGCAGCTGGCGACAGGGAGCCAAAAACATTCAGTACTTC. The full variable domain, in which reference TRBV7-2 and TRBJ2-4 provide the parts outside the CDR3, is GAGVSQSPSNKVTEKGKDVELRCDPISGHTALYWYRQSLGQGLEFLIYFQGNSAPDKSGLPSDRFSAERTGGSVSTLTIQRTQQEDSAVYLCASSWRQGAKNIQYFGAGTRLSVL.

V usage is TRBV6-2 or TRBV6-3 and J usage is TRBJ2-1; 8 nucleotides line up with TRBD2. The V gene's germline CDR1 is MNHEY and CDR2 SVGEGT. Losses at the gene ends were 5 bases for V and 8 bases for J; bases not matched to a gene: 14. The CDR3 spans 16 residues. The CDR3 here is CASSPNEPGLVYEQFF. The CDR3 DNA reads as TGTGCCAGCAGTCCAAATGAACCGGGACTAGTCTATGAGCAGTTCTTC.

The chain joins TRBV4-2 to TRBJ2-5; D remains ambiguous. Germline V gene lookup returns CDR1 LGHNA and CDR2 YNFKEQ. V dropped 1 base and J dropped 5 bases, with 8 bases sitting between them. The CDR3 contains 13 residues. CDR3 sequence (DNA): TGTGCCAGCAGCCAAGTTGAAGGCGAGACCCAGTACTTC. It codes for CASSQVEGETQYF.

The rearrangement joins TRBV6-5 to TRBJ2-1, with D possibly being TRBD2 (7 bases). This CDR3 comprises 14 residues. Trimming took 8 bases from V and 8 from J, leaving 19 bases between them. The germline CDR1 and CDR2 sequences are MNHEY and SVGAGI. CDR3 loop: CASLGGGGADEQFF. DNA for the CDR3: TGTGCCAGCTTAGGAGGAGGGGGGGCCGATGAGCAGTTCTTC.

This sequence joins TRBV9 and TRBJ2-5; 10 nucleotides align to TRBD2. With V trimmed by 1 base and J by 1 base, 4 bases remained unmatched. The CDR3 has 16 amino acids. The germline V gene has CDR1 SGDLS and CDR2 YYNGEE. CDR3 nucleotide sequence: TGTGCCAGCAGCGTAACTAGCGGGGCAAGCCAAGAGACCCAGTACTTC. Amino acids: CASSVTSGASQETQYF.

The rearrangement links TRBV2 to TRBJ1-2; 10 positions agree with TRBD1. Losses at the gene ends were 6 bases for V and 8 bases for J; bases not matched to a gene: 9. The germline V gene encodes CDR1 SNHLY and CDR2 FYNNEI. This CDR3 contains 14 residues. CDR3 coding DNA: TGTGCCAGCAGCGATGGACAGGGGGGACTGGGCTACACCTTC. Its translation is CASSDGQGGLGYTF.

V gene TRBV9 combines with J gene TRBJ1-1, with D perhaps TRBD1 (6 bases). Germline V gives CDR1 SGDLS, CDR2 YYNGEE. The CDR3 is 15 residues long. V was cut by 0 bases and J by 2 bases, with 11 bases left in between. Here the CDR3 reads CASSVVGTTNTEAFF. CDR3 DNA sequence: TGTGCCAGCAGCGTAGTAGGGACAACCAACACTGAAGCTTTCTTT. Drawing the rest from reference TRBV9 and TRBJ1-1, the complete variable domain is DSGVTQTPKHLITATGQRVTLRCSPRSGDLSVYWYQQSLDQGLQFLIQYYNGEERAKGNILERFSAQQFPDLHSELNLSSLELGDSALYFCASSVVGTTNTEAFFGQGTRLTVV.

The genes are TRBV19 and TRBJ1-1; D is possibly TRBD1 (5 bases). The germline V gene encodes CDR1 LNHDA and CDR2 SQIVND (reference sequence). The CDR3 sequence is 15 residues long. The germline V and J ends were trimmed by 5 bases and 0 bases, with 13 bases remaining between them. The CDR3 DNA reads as TGTGCCAGTAGTGTGGGGGGGTCACTGAACACTGAAGCTTTCTTT. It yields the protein CASSVGGSLNTEAFF.

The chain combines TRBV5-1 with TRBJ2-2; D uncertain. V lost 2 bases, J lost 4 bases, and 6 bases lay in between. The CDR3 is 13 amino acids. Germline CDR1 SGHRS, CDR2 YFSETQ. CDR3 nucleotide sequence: TGCGCCAGCAGCTTCTGGGGCACCGGGGAGCTGTTTTTT. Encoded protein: CASSFWGTGELFF.

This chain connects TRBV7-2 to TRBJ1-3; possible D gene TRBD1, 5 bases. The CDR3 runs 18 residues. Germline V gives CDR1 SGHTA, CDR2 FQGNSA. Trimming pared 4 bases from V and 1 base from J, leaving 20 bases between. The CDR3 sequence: CASSSVAGAVGSGNTIYF. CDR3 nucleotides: TGTGCCAGCAGCTCGGTGGCCGGGGCCGTCGGGTCTGGAAACACCATATATTTT.

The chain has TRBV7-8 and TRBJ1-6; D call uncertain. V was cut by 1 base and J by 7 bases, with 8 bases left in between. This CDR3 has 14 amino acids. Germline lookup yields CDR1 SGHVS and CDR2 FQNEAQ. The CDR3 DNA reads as TGTGCCAGCAGCTTAGTCTTGTTAAATTCACCCCTCCACTTT. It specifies CASSLVLLNSPLHF.

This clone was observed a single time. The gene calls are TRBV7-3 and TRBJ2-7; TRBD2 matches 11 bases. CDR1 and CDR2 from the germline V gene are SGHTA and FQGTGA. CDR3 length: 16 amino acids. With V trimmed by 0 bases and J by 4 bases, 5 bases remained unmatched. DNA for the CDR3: TGTGCCAGCAGCTTAACGGGGACTAGCGGTTTTTACGAGCAGTACTTC. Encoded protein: CASSLTGTSGFYEQYF.

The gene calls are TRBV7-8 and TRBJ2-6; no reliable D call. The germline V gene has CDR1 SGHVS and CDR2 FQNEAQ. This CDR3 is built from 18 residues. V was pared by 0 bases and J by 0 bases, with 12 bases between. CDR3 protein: CASSLAPGKHSGANVLTF. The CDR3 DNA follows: TGTGCCAGCAGCTTAGCCCCAGGTAAGCACTCTGGGGCCAACGTCCTGACTTTC.

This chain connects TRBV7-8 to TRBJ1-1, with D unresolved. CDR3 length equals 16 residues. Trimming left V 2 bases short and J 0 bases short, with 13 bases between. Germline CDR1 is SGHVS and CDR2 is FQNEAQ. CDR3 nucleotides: TGTGCCAGCAGCTTATTTACAAACACTCTGAACACTGAAGCTTTCTTT. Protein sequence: CASSLFTNTLNTEAFF. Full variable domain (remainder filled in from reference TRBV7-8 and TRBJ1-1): GAGVSQSPRYKVAKRGQDVALRCDPISGHVSLFWYQQALGQGPEFLTYFQNEAQLDKSGLPSDRFFAERPEGSVSTLKIQRTQQEDSAVYLCASSLFTNTLNTEAFFGQGTRLTVV.

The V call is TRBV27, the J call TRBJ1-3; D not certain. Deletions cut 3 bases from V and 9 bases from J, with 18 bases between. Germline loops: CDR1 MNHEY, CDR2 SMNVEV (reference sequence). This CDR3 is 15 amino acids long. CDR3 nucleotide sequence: TGTGCCAGCAGTTTGAGAAGGCCCGCTTGTCCCACCATATATTTT. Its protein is CASSLRRPACPTIYF.

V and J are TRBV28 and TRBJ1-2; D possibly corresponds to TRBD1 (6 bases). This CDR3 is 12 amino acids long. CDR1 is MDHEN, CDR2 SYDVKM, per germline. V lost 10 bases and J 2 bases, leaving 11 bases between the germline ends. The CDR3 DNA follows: TGTGCCATTCCACAGGGCAACTATGGCTACACCTTC. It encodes CAIPQGNYGYTF.

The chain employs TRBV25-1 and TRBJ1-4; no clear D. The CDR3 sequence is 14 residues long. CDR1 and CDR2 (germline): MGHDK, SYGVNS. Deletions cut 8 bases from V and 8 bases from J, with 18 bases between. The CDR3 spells CASSNSLAGEKLFF. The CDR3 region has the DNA TGTGCCAGCTCCAACAGTTTAGCGGGCGAAAAACTGTTTTTT.